A single sample gave rise to the 24 T cell receptor beta chains below, sequenced in a study of T cells in Graves' hyperthyroidism and ophthalmopathy (dated 2019 in TCRdb). The library was generated by multiplex PCR. These reads were obtained on an Illumina HiSeq 2000. The TCR beta CDR3 regions were amplified from RNA transcripts. The TCR CDR3 was subjected to a first round of RT-PCR using the HTBI primer set and the Qiagen OneStep RT-PCR kit. TCRdb reran the public reads through fastp at Q25 and MiXCR, keeping productive beta chains. One record per CDR3 amino acid sequence lists the most common genes and DNA. Across this sample there are about 500,000 distinct CDR3 sequences, with 14% seen only once. The top ten clonotypes cover less than 20% of the sample. Sequenced: blood. These TCRs come from a woman under 30 with Graves' hyperthyroidism.

This clonotype was seen at least ten times. The rearrangement links TRBV3-1 to TRBJ1-3; D is unresolved. The germline gives CDR1 LGHDT, CDR2 YNNKEL (reference sequence). The CDR3 has 15 amino acids. V shed 0 bases and J shed 4 bases, with 10 bases lying between them. In DNA, the CDR3 is TGTGCCAGCAGCCAAGATATAGCAGGCGGAAACACCATATATTTT. Amino acid sequence: CASSQDIAGGNTIYF.

This clonotype was observed at least ten times. The CDR3 reads CASSVAPESYNEQFF. CDR3 coding DNA: TGTGCCAGCAGCGTAGCTCCAGAGTCTTACAATGAGCAGTTCTTC. The genes are TRBV9 and TRBJ2-1; D ambiguous. Germline loops: CDR1 SGDLS, CDR2 YYNGEE. The CDR3 is 15 amino acids. V lost 0 bases to trimming and J lost 4 bases, with 11 bases between them.

A remark on this clonotype: This could be a read error, since a much larger clone is one nucleotide away. The chain employs TRBV19 and TRBJ2-3; possible D gene TRBD2, 5 bases. Germline-derived CDR1 and CDR2 are LNHDA and SQIVND (reference sequence). CDR3 length equals 15 residues. The CDR3 bases are TGTGCCAGTACCTCGCAGGCGGGCGTCACAGATACGCAGTTTTTT. Its translation: CASTSQAGVTDTQFF.

This clonotype appeared many times. The chain is built from TRBV29-1 and TRBJ2-1, with a possible D match to TRBD1 (6 bases). Looked up from germline, CDR1 is SQVTM and CDR2 is ANQGSEA. V was trimmed by 4 bases and J by 5 bases, leaving 15 bases between them. This CDR3 is built from 14 residues. CDR3 sequence (DNA): TGCAGCGTTGTGGTGGGGGCGGTAGACAATGAGCAGTTCTTC. Its protein product is CSVVVGAVDNEQFF.

This clonotype was found many times. The V and J genes are TRBV2 and TRBJ2-2; D not certain. The germline V and J ends were trimmed by 5 bases and 6 bases, with 13 bases remaining between them. CDR3 length: 14 amino acids. CDR1 is SNHLY and CDR2 is FYNNEI in the germline V gene. The CDR3 region has the DNA TGTGCCAGCAGTTATACCCTAGGTTCCGGGGAGCTGTTTTTT. The encoded protein is CASSYTLGSGELFF.

This clonotype was detected many times. The junction does not match germline at one end; this may be a read error. V and J are TRBV7-8 and TRBJ1-2; a possible D gene is TRBD1 (6 bases). The CDR3 totals 13 residues. Germline V gives CDR1 SGHVS, CDR2 FQNEAQ. CDR3 protein: CASSLGQLYGYTF. CDR3 sequence (DNA): TGTGCCAGCAGTTTAGGACAGCTCTATGGCTACACCTTC.

This clonotype was observed at least ten times. The chain combines TRBV19 with TRBJ1-1; D might be TRBD1 (5 bases). This CDR3 contains 13 residues. Germline CDR1 and CDR2: LNHDA and SQIVND (reference sequence). V gave up 5 bases and J gave up 1 base, with 8 bases separating them. Written as DNA, the CDR3 is TGTGCCAGTAGTGGGACGACGAACACTGAAGCTTTCTTT. Residues: CASSGTTNTEAFF.

This clonotype was recorded many times. The chain employs TRBV6-1 and TRBJ1-2; TRBD1 might be the D (5 bases). This CDR3 contains 12 residues. Germline lookup yields CDR1 MNHNS and CDR2 SASEGT. Trimming removed 9 bases from V and 1 base from J, with 9 bases in between. The DNA for the CDR3 is TGTGCCAGTGGGCAGGGTAACTATGGCTACACCTTC. Protein sequence: CASGQGNYGYTF.

The V and J genes are TRBV6-1 and TRBJ2-7, with D tentatively TRBD1 or TRBD2 (6 bases each). V was trimmed by 6 bases and J by 2 bases, leaving 17 bases between them. CDR1 is MNHNS and CDR2 is SASEGT in the germline V gene. This CDR3 is 15 amino acids long. CDR3 sequence reads: CASSPAEGTTYEQYF. The CDR3 DNA follows: TGTGCCAGCAGCCCCGCGGAGGGGACAACCTACGAGCAGTACTTC.

This clonotype was detected ten times or more. The chain recombines TRBV6-1 with TRBJ2-1; D is undetermined. The CDR3 runs 15 residues. V lost 5 bases and J 0 bases, leaving 11 bases between the germline ends. CDR1 and CDR2 (germline): MNHNS, SASEGT. In DNA, the CDR3 is TGTGCCAGCAGTTTATCGCCCAGCTCCTACAATGAGCAGTTCTTC. Translated: CASSLSPSSYNEQFF.

A few counts support this clonotype. The chain is built from TRBV29-1 and TRBJ1-1, with D perhaps TRBD1 (5 bases). This CDR3 contains 14 residues. Deletions cut 1 base from V and 4 bases from J, with 13 bases between. The germline V gene has CDR1 SQVTM and CDR2 ANQGSEA. The CDR3 nucleotides are TGCAGCGTTGAAGTTACAGGTGGTGGCACTGAAGCTTTCTTT. Its protein product is CSVEVTGGGTEAFF.

This clonotype has ten or more counts. The rearrangement links TRBV3-1 to TRBJ2-1; 11 bases align to TRBD2. The length of the CDR3 is 13 residues. The V segment lost 8 bases and the J segment 4 bases; nucleotides outside the gene matches: 1. Germline V gene sequence: CDR1 LGHDT, CDR2 YNNKEL (reference sequence). CDR3 bases: TGTGCCAGCCTAGCGGGAGGATACAATGAGCAGTTCTTC. Translation gives CASLAGGYNEQFF.

Turning to this clonotype: This may arise from a read error, as a much more abundant clone is one base away. The chain is built from TRBV27 and TRBJ2-5, with D possibly TRBD2 on 6 matching bases. CDR1 is MNHEY, CDR2 SMNVEV, per germline (reference sequence). With 8 bases removed from V and 4 bases from J, the gap between germline ends came to 11 bases. The CDR3 runs 12 residues. In DNA form, the CDR3 reads TGTGCCAGCGGTCGTAGCGGAGAGACCCAGTACTTC. Amino acid sequence: CASGRSGETQYF.

This clonotype has a count of ten or more. The gene calls are TRBV27 and TRBJ2-7, with D maybe TRBD2 (7 bases). V lost 6 bases and J lost 3, with 33 bases in between. The germline V gene encodes CDR1 MNHEY and CDR2 SMNVEV (reference sequence). The CDR3 contains 20 residues. CDR3 coding DNA: TGTGCCAGCAGCGAAACAGGGCTCCTTCTTCGGGGGGTCAGCGTCTACGAGCAGTACTTC. Its translation is CASSETGLLLRGVSVYEQYF.

There are a few counts of this clonotype. This chain uses TRBV3-1 with TRBJ2-3; 11 bases fit TRBD2. The CDR3 totals 16 residues. Germline V gives CDR1 LGHDT, CDR2 YNNKEL (reference sequence). V dropped 0 bases and J dropped 10; count of bases not matched to a gene: 9. The CDR3 sequence is CASSQEVGLAVGAQYF. The CDR3, as DNA: TGTGCCAGCAGCCAAGAGGTGGGACTAGCGGTGGGGGCGCAGTATTTT.

This clonotype appeared many times. V is TRBV6-1 and J is TRBJ1-2; D not certain. Germline assignment: CDR1 MNHNS and CDR2 SASEGT. The length of the CDR3 is 16 residues. V was pared by 6 bases and J by 4 bases, with 21 bases between. For the CDR3, the DNA is TGTGCCAGCAGCGAACAGACACCCCCGACTTTCTATGGCTACACCTTC. It codes for CASSEQTPPTFYGYTF.

A few counts support this clonotype. The chain joins TRBV5-1 to TRBJ1-1, with D unresolved. V lost 0 bases to trimming and J lost 3 bases, with 9 bases between them. Germline V gene data show CDR1 as SGHRS and CDR2 as YFSETQ. The CDR3 spans 14 residues. CDR3: CASSLGVTYTEAFF. CDR3 bases: TGCGCCAGCAGCTTGGGTGTCACCTACACTGAAGCTTTCTTT.

This clonotype has at least ten counts. The chain joins TRBV12-3 or TRBV12-4 to TRBJ1-2; D unclear. V shed 1 base and J shed 6 bases, with 15 bases lying between them. This CDR3 contains 15 residues. CDR3 amino acids: CASSLEFGLGNGYTF. The CDR3 region has the DNA TGTGCCAGCAGTTTAGAATTTGGGCTGGGCAATGGCTACACCTTC.

This clonotype was detected many times. The genes are TRBV12-3 or TRBV12-4 and TRBJ1-1; 7 bases are a match to TRBD1. The trim removed 7 bases at V and 0 bases at J, leaving 8 bases unmatched. This CDR3 is built from 15 residues. CDR3 sequence reads: CASTLQGTMNTEAFF. DNA of the CDR3: TGTGCCAGCACTCTACAGGGGACTATGAACACTGAAGCTTTCTTT.

This clonotype was seen only once. This sequence joins TRBV2 and TRBJ1-6; D call uncertain. The CDR3 runs to 17 residues. V was trimmed by 4 bases and J by 0 bases, leaving 13 bases between them. Per the germline V gene, CDR1 is SNHLY and CDR2 is FYNNEI. The CDR3 protein is CASSVWEGSSYNSPLHF. The CDR3 DNA is TGTGCCAGCAGTGTTTGGGAGGGCAGCTCCTATAATTCACCCCTCCACTTT.

The chain links TRBV7-9 to TRBJ1-4; the match to TRBD1 covers 7 bases. Per the germline V gene, CDR1 is SEHNR and CDR2 is FQNEAQ (reference sequence). The CDR3 covers 14 residues. V shed 5 bases, J shed 4 bases, and the junction held 4 bases outside the gene matches. CDR3 sequence (DNA): TGTGCCAGCAGCCAGGGACAGAGTAATGAAAAACTGTTTTTT. It encodes CASSQGQSNEKLFF.

As to this clonotype: This could be a read error, since a much larger clone is one nucleotide away. The chain links TRBV30 to TRBJ1-5; TRBD1 matches 7 bases. Germline values: CDR1 GTSNPN, CDR2 SVGIG (reference sequence). Unmatched junction bases numbered 10, after V lost 4 bases and J lost 4 bases. The CDR3 is 15 residues long. The CDR3: CAWIRPGQRNQPQHF. The CDR3, as DNA: TGTGCCTGGATCCGCCCGGGACAGAGGAATCAGCCCCAGCATTTT.

In its sample, this clonotype was seen many times. V usage is TRBV29-1 and J usage is TRBJ2-5; 7 bases fit TRBD1. Germline assignment: CDR1 SQVTM and CDR2 ANQGSEA. Trimming cost V 2 bases and J 10 bases; bases outside gene matches: 7. This CDR3 has 12 amino acids. The CDR3 DNA reads TGCAGCGTTGAACCGACTCAGGGGGACCAGTACTTC. This sequence encodes CSVEPTQGDQYF.

This clonotype occurred many times. This chain joins TRBV5-1 and TRBJ1-2, with a weak D call TRBD1 (5 bases). This CDR3 comprises 15 residues. Trimming took off 6 bases at V and 0 bases at J, with 15 bases between the two ends. Germline V gene data show CDR1 as SGHRS and CDR2 as YFSETQ. CDR3 in DNA: TGCGCCAGCATACCGGTGCCAGGGACTAACTATGGCTACACCTTC. Translating gives CASIPVPGTNYGYTF.